This is a list of T cell receptor beta chains from one sample in a study of blood T cell repertoires in COVID-19. Sequenced by immunoSEQ multiplex PCR; TCRdb stores in-frame clones only, minus some. The sample shows about 440,000 clones, 87% of them seen only once. The sequencing input was PBMCs or T cells enriched from blood (not recorded which). All receptors come from a woman aged 18-29 years with acute COVID-19. The CDR3 runs from the conserved cysteine through the conserved F or W.

j_gene: TRBJ1-1
v_gene: TRBV7-2
CDR3aa: CASSLGRGNTEAFF

j_gene: TRBJ1-1
v_gene: TRBV27
CDR3aa: CASSLLKFTGDTEAFF

j_gene: TRBJ1-1
v_gene: TRBV7-9
CDR3aa: CASSFPQNEAFF

j_gene: TRBJ2-5
v_gene: TRBV7-7
CDR3aa: CASSLLGQGQETQYF

j_gene: TRBJ1-1
v_gene: TRBV20-1
CDR3aa: CSNRGETEAFF

j_gene: TRBJ1-4
v_gene: TRBV10-3
CDR3aa: CAISESDTNEKLFF

j_gene: TRBJ1-3
v_gene: TRBV6-5
CDR3aa: CASSYTGTPSGNTIYF

j_gene: TRBJ2-7
v_gene: TRBV18
CDR3aa: CASSPPGQIYEQYF

j_gene: TRBJ1-5
v_gene: TRBV7-2
CDR3aa: CASSPPGGQGNQPQHF

j_gene: TRBJ1-1
v_gene: TRBV30
CDR3aa: CAWSAQTMNTEAFF

j_gene: TRBJ2-2
v_gene: TRBV4-3
CDR3aa: CASSQFYPGGAGELFF

j_gene: TRBJ2-7
v_gene: TRBV6-5
CDR3aa: CASSWRQNYYEQYF

j_gene: TRBJ2-1
v_gene: TRBV14
CDR3aa: CASSQGRWNEQFF

j_gene: TRBJ2-2
v_gene: TRBV7-8
CDR3aa: CASSPRGLAEGFNTGELFF

j_gene: TRBJ1-1
v_gene: TRBV7-2
CDR3aa: CASSFRLGGTTLAFF

j_gene: TRBJ2-1
v_gene: TRBV18
CDR3aa: CASSLTSGSSYNEQFF

j_gene: TRBJ2-7
v_gene: TRBV15
CDR3aa: CATSRDRGPYEQYF

j_gene: TRBJ1-2
v_gene: TRBV19
CDR3aa: CASSIGEFYGYTF

j_gene: TRBJ1-2
v_gene: TRBV28
CDR3aa: CASSSGQGDYGYTF

j_gene: TRBJ1-5
v_gene: TRBV2
CDR3aa: CASSDLTGENQPQHF

j_gene: TRBJ1-2
v_gene: TRBV21-1
CDR3aa: CASLDRSNYGYTF

j_gene: TRBJ2-7
v_gene: TRBV4-2
CDR3aa: CASSQSFASGDYEQYF

j_gene: TRBJ2-1
v_gene: TRBV5-5
CDR3aa: CASSSGLDPYNEQFF

j_gene: TRBJ2-5
v_gene: TRBV6-5
CDR3aa: CASSYLQGQTQYF

j_gene: TRBJ1-5
v_gene: TRBV11-2
CDR3aa: CASSSTGGRQPQHF

j_gene: TRBJ2-3
v_gene: TRBV20-1
CDR3aa: CSASLTSDTQYF

j_gene: TRBJ1-6
v_gene: TRBV5-6
CDR3aa: CASSFDTARPLHF

j_gene: TRBJ2-7
v_gene: TRBV5-1
CDR3aa: CASSSGSSAEQYF

j_gene: TRBJ2-3
v_gene: TRBV18
CDR3aa: CAGTGHTTDTQYF

j_gene: TRBJ1-1
v_gene: TRBV7-3
CDR3aa: CASSLTQGNTEAFF

j_gene: TRBJ1-6
v_gene: TRBV7-2
CDR3aa: CASSPPGQWSSPLHF

j_gene: TRBJ2-3
v_gene: TRBV4-3
CDR3aa: CASSSGKDTQYF

j_gene: TRBJ2-1
v_gene: TRBV19
CDR3aa: CASSPTGNEQFF

j_gene: TRBJ1-2
v_gene: TRBV19
CDR3aa: CASNDDRGNYGYTF

j_gene: TRBJ2-1
v_gene: TRBV6-2/TRBV6-3
CDR3aa: CASSYGPSGRWVEQFF

j_gene: TRBJ2-5
v_gene: TRBV5-5
CDR3aa: CASWGDSQETQYF

j_gene: TRBJ1-1
v_gene: TRBV7-9
CDR3aa: CASSSQGANTEAFF

j_gene: TRBJ1-1
v_gene: TRBV3-1/TRBV3-2
CDR3aa: CASSQRGTGLLNTEAFF

j_gene: TRBJ1-2
v_gene: TRBV5-1
CDR3aa: CASSLKTQGLNYGYTF

j_gene: TRBJ1-2
v_gene: TRBV7-9
CDR3aa: CASSGGTEKSYGYTF

j_gene: TRBJ2-1
v_gene: TRBV21-1
CDR3aa: CASSPQGTSQFF

j_gene: TRBJ1-3
v_gene: TRBV5-1
CDR3aa: CASSGRDRASGNTIYF

j_gene: TRBJ1-2
v_gene: TRBV20-1
CDR3aa: CSASEPNRGNNYGYTF

j_gene: TRBJ2-7
v_gene: TRBV4-3
CDR3aa: CASSQYGASYEQYF

j_gene: TRBJ2-1
v_gene: TRBV10-1
CDR3aa: CASSSSGRANEQFF

j_gene: TRBJ1-1
v_gene: TRBV11-2
CDR3aa: CASSPFVGTEAFF

j_gene: TRBJ1-5
v_gene: TRBV28
CDR3aa: CASSAGTGVQPQHF

j_gene: TRBJ1-1
v_gene: TRBV28
CDR3aa: CASRIRGKDTEAFF

j_gene: TRBJ2-1
v_gene: TRBV10-3
CDR3aa: CAISEAAGGDNEQFF

j_gene: TRBJ2-1
v_gene: TRBV5-6
CDR3aa: CASSWTGGTYNEQFF

j_gene: TRBJ1-2
v_gene: TRBV19
CDR3aa: CASSISGGDGYTF

j_gene: TRBJ2-5
v_gene: TRBV3-1/TRBV3-2
CDR3aa: CASSQLGLAGTPGTQYF

j_gene: TRBJ1-6
v_gene: TRBV2
CDR3aa: CASRGGQGNNSPLHF

j_gene: TRBJ1-6
v_gene: TRBV5-1
CDR3aa: CASSARTGGDSPLHF

j_gene: TRBJ2-7
v_gene: TRBV30
CDR3aa: CAWSVDRVRYEQYF